The 15 T cell receptor beta chains below come from one sample, sequenced in a study of blood T cell repertoires in COVID-19. Libraries were prepared by immunoSEQ multiplex PCR; TCRdb keeps only in-frame clonotypes and omits some of them. The sample consists of some 180,000 clones, 70% to 90% of them appearing once. The sequencing sample was made of peripheral blood. These receptors all come from a man aged 55-75 years with active or convalescent COVID-19.

The chain has TRBV6-5 and TRBJ1-2; 8 bases map to TRBD1. V dropped 7 bases and J dropped 8; count of bases not matched to a gene: 6. This CDR3 spans 12 amino acids. CDR1 and CDR2 from the germline V gene are MNHEY and SVGAGI. The CDR3 protein is CASTPTGVGYTF. CDR3 nucleotides: TGTGCCAGCACCCCGACAGGGGTAGGCTACACCTTC.

CDR3 in amino acids: CASSYSNRVGTQYF. The DNA for the CDR3 is TGTGCCAGCAGTTACTCGAACAGGGTGGGGACCCAGTACTTC. The V and J genes are TRBV6-6 and TRBJ2-5, with D possibly TRBD1 on 6 matching bases. V lost 0 bases to trimming and J lost 7 bases, with 12 bases between them. Germline values: CDR1 MNHNY, CDR2 SVGAGI (reference sequence). CDR3 length: 14 residues.

This clone appeared once. The sample carries other DNA sequences with the same CDR3. The chain uses TRBV19 and TRBJ1-1, with D perhaps matching TRBD1 (5 bases). V lost 3 bases to trimming and J lost 2 bases, with 7 bases between them. The length of the CDR3 is 13 residues. Germline CDR1 reads LNHDA; CDR2 reads SQIVND (reference sequence). The CDR3 sequence: CASSIQGNTEAFF. CDR3 in DNA: TGTGCCAGTAGTATTCAGGGAAACACTGAAGCTTTCTTT.

The rearrangement joins TRBV29-1 to TRBJ2-7; D perhaps matches TRBD2 (5 bases). The CDR3 totals 17 residues. The V and J ends lost 6 bases and 3 bases respectively, with 27 bases between them. CDR1 and CDR2 (germline): SQVTM, ANQGSEA. CDR3 region: CSVDHTGRALNHYEQYF. In nucleotides, the CDR3 is TGCAGCGTCGACCACACGGGAAGAGCGCTAAATCACTACGAGCAGTACTTC.

This chain connects TRBV18 to TRBJ2-2, with D possibly being TRBD1 (5 bases). Trimming pared 10 bases from V and 5 bases from J, leaving 14 bases between. This CDR3 is built from 13 residues. The germline CDR1 and CDR2 sequences are KGHSH and LQKENI. The CDR3 region is CATKGDLTGELFF. The CDR3 coding sequence is TGTGCCACAAAAGGGGATCTGACCGGGGAGCTGTTTTTT.

The chain joins TRBV5-1 to TRBJ2-7, with a tentative D call TRBD1 (5 bases). Germline assignment: CDR1 SGHRS and CDR2 YFSETQ. V dropped 4 bases and J dropped 0 bases, with 11 bases sitting between them. There are 14 residues in the CDR3. CDR3 amino acids: CASSTDRLSYEQYF. CDR3 sequence (DNA): TGCGCCAGCAGCACCGACAGACTCTCCTACGAGCAGTACTTC.

This chain connects TRBV27 to TRBJ2-5, with D unclear. CDR3 size: 15 residues. Germline CDR1 MNHEY, CDR2 SMNVEV (reference sequence). V shed 5 bases and J shed 1 base, with 14 bases lying between them. This chain's CDR3 is CASSAGDASQETQYF. The CDR3 DNA sequence: TGTGCCAGCAGTGCCGGAGATGCTTCCCAAGAGACCCAGTACTTC.

V gene TRBV4-1 combines with J gene TRBJ2-5; 7 bases match TRBD1. Germline-derived CDR1 and CDR2 are MGHRA and YSYEKL. The CDR3 runs 17 residues. The V gene end was trimmed by 0 bases and the J gene end by 3 bases; junction bases not matched to a gene: 10. The CDR3 protein is CASSQDPPGGYKETQYF. The CDR3 DNA reads as TGCGCCAGCAGCCAAGATCCGCCAGGGGGTTACAAAGAGACCCAGTACTTC.

The chain joins TRBV13 to TRBJ2-3; no clear D. CDR1 is PRHDT, CDR2 FYEKMQ, per germline (reference sequence). This CDR3 is 16 amino acids long. V lost 0 bases to trimming and J lost 2 bases, with 12 bases between them. CDR3 nucleotides: TGTGCCAGCAGCTTAGGAGCTGACTTATACACAGATACGCAGTATTTT. It codes for CASSLGADLYTDTQYF.

The chain recombines TRBV2 with TRBJ2-7, with 10 bases identical to TRBD1. This CDR3 comprises 14 residues. V was clipped by 6 bases and J by 3 bases; unmatched bases: 5. CDR1 is SNHLY and CDR2 is FYNNEI in the germline V gene. The DNA for the CDR3 is TGTGCCAGCAGGCCGACAGGGGGCGGCTACGAGCAGTACTTC. Protein sequence: CASRPTGGGYEQYF. The variable domain in full, completed from reference TRBV2 and TRBJ2-7, reads EPEVTQTPSHQVTQMGQEVILRCVPISNHLYFYWYRQILGQKVEFLVSFYNNEISEKSEIFDDQFSVERPDGSNFTLKIRSTKLEDSAMYFCASRPTGGGYEQYFGPGTRLTVT.

This sequence joins TRBV6-5 and TRBJ1-2; the match to TRBD1 covers 8 bases. V gave up 2 bases and J gave up 7 bases; unmatched junction bases: 6. This CDR3 spans 14 amino acids. Germline V gives CDR1 MNHEY, CDR2 SVGAGI. Written as DNA, the CDR3 is TGTGCCAGCAGTTACGAAGGCAGGGGGCTTGGCTACACCTTC. Translated, it gives CASSYEGRGLGYTF.

This chain uses TRBV30 with TRBJ1-2; D is possibly TRBD1 (6 bases). Germline assignment: CDR1 GTSNPN and CDR2 SVGIG (reference sequence). V was trimmed by 3 bases and J by 2 bases, leaving 16 bases between them. The CDR3 spans 15 residues. CDR3 DNA sequence: TGTGCCTGGAGAAAAACAGGGTACATCAACTATGGCTACACCTTC. It encodes CAWRKTGYINYGYTF.

The V gene is TRBV7-6, the J gene TRBJ1-6; D unresolved. V lost 5 bases and J lost 7, with 15 bases in between. Germline-derived CDR1 and CDR2 are SGHVS and FNYEAQ. The CDR3 spans 15 residues. CDR3 amino acids: CASSLSGDSNSPLHF. CDR3 bases: TGTGCCAGCAGCCTTTCCGGAGATTCCAATTCACCCCTCCACTTT. Supplemented by reference TRBV7-6 and TRBJ1-6, the full variable domain reads GAGVSQSPRYKVTKRGQDVALRCDPISGHVSLYWYRQALGQGPEFLTYFNYEAQQDKSGLPNDRFSAERPEGSISTLTIQRTEQRDSAMYRCASSLSGDSNSPLHFGNGTRLTVT.

This clone is termed large. CDR3 coding DNA: TGTGCCAGCAGTCACGGGGGGGACAGCGTAGAAAAACTGTTTTTT. Its translation is CASSHGGDSVEKLFF. V and J are TRBV25-1 and TRBJ1-4; 7 nucleotides agree with TRBD1. CDR1 is MGHDK and CDR2 is SYGVNS in the germline V gene. After removal of 5 bases from V and 8 bases from J, the junction contained 11 bases not matched to a gene. There are 15 residues in the CDR3.

The rearrangement links TRBV3-1 (or the pseudogene TRBV3-2) to TRBJ1-4; no firm D call. V dropped 4 bases and J dropped 5 bases, with 17 bases sitting between them. This CDR3 has 16 residues. Germline V gene sequence: CDR1 LGHDT, CDR2 YNNKEL (reference sequence). CDR3 in DNA: TGTGCCAGCAGCCCAAACGTACAGAGATTCAATGAAAAACTGTTTTTT. Its translation: CASSPNVQRFNEKLFF.